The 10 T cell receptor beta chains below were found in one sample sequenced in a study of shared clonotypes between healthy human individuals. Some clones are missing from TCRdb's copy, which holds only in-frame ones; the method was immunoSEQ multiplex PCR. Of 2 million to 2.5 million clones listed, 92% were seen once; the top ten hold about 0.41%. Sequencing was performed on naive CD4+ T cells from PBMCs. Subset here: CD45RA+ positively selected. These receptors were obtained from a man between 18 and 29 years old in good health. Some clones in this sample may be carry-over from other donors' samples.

The CDR3: CASSYSRYSLNTEAFF. The DNA for the CDR3 is TGTGCCAGCAGTTACTCGAGGTACAGCTTGAACACTGAAGCTTTCTTT. The rearrangement uses TRBV6-5 and TRBJ1-1, with no clear D. Per germline, CDR1 MNHEY and CDR2 SVGAGI. V lost 0 bases to trimming and J lost 0 bases, with 11 bases between them. The CDR3 length is 16 residues.

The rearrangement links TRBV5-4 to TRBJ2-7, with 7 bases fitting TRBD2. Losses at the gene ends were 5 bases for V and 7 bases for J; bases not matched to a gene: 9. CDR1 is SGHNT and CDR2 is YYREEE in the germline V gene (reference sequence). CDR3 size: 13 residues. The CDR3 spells CASSSGSAGEQYF. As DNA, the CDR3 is TGTGCCAGCAGTAGTGGTTCAGCGGGAGAGCAGTACTTC.

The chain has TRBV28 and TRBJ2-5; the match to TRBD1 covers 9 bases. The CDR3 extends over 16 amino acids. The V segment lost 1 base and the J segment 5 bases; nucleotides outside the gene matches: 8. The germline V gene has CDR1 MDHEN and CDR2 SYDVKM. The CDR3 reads CASSLFDRGGVETQYF. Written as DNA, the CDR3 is TGTGCCAGCAGTTTATTTGACAGGGGGGGAGTGGAGACCCAGTACTTC.

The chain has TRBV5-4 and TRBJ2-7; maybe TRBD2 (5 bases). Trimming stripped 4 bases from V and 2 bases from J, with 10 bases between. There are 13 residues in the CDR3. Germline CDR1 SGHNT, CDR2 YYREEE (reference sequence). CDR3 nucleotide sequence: TGTGCCAGCAGCATGGGCGGGCCCTACGAGCAGTACTTC. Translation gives CASSMGGPYEQYF.

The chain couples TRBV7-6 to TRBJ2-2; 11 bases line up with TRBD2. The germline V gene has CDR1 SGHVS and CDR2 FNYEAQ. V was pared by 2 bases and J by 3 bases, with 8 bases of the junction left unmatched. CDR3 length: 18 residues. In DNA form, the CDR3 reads TGTGCCAGCAGCTTAAGTGTTAGCGGGAGGGATTACACCGGGGAGCTGTTTTTT. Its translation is CASSLSVSGRDYTGELFF.

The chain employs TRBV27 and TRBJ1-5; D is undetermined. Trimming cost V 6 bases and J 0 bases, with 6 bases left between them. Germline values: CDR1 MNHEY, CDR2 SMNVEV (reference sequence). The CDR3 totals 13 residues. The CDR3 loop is CASRSASNQPQHF. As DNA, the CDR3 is TGTGCCAGCAGGTCAGCTAGCAATCAGCCCCAGCATTTT.

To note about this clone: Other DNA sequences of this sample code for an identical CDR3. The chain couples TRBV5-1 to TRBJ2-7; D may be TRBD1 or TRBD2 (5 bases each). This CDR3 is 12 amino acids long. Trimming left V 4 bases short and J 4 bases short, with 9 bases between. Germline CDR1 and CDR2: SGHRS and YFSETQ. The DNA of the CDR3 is TGCGCCAGCAGCCCCGGGGCATACGAGCAGTACTTC. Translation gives CASSPGAYEQYF.

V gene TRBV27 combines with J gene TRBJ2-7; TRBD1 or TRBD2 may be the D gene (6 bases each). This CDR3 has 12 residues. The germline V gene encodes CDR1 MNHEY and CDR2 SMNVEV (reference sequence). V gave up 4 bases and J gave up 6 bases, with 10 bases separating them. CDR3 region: CASSWGAGEQYF. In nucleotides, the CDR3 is TGTGCCAGCAGTTGGGGGGCTGGCGAGCAGTACTTC.

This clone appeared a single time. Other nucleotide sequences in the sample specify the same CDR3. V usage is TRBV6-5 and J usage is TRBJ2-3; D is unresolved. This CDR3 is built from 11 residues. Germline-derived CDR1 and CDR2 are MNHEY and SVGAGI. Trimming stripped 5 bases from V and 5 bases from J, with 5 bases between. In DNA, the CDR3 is TGTGCCAGCAGTCAGAGAGATACGCAGTATTTT. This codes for CASSQRDTQYF.

The CDR3 loop reads CASSQAANYGYTF. The CDR3 DNA sequence: TGTGCCAGCAGCCAGGCAGCTAACTATGGCTACACCTTC. The V gene is TRBV28, the J gene TRBJ1-2; D unresolved. The length of the CDR3 is 13 residues. The V and J ends lost 6 bases and 0 bases respectively, with 8 bases between them. Germline CDR1 is MDHEN and CDR2 is SYDVKM.